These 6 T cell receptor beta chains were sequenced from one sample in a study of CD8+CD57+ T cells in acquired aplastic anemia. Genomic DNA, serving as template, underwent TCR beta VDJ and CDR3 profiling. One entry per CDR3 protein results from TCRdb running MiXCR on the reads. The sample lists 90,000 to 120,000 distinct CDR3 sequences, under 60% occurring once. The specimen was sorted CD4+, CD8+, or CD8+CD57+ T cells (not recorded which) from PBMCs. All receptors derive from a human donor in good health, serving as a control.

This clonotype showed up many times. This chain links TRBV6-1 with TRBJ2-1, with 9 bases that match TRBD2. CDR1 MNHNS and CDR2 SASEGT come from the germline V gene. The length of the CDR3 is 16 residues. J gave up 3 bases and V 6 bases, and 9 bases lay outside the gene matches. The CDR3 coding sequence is TGTGCCAGCAGCCCGGGACTAGCAAGCAACTACAATGAGCAGTTCTTC. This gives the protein CASSPGLASNYNEQFF.

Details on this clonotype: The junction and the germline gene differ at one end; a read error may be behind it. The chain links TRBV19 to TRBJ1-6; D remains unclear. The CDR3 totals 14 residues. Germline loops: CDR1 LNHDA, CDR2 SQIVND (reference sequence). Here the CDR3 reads CACRLDVGSSPLHF. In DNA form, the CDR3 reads TGTGCCTGTAGACTAGACGTAGGGTCTTCACCCCTCCACTTT.

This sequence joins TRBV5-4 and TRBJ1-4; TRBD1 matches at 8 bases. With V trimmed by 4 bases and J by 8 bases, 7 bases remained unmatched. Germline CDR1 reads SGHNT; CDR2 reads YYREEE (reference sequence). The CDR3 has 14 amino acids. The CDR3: CASSEEDRDEKLFF. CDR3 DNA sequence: TGTGCCAGCAGCGAAGAGGACAGGGACGAAAAACTGTTTTTT.

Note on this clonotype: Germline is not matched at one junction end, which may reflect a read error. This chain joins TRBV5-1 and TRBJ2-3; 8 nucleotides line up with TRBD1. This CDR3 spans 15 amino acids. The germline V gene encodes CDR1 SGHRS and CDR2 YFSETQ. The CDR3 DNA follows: TGCGCCAGCGGCTCAGGGGCAGGGGGCACAGATGCGCAGTATTTT. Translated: CASGSGAGGTDAQYF.

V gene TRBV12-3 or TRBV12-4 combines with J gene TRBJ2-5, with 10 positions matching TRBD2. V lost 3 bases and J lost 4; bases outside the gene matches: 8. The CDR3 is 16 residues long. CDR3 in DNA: TGTGCCAGCAGTTTGAATAGCGGGAGGATGGGAGAGACCCAGTACTTC. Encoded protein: CASSLNSGRMGETQYF.

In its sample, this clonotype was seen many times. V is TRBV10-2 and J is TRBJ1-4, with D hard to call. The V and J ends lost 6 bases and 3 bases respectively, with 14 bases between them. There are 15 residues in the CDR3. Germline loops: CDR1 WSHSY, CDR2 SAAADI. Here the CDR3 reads CASRVGVAANEKLFF. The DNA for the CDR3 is TGCGCCAGCAGGGTCGGAGTTGCGGCTAATGAAAAACTGTTTTTT.